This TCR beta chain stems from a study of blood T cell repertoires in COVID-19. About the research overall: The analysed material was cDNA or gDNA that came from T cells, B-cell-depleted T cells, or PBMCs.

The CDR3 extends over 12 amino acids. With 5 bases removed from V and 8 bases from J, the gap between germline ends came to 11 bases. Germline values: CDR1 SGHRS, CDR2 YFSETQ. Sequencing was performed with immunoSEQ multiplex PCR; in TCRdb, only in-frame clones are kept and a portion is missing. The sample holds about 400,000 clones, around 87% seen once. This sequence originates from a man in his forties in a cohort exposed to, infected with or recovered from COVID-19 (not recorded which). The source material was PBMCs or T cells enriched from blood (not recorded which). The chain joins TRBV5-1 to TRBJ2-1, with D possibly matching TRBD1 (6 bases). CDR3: CASSGGWDEQFF. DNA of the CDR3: TGCGCCAGCAGTGGGGGCTGGGATGAGCAGTTCTTC.